This T cell receptor beta chain came from a study of blood T cell repertoires in COVID-19. Profiled with immunoSEQ multiplex PCR; TCRdb holds only in-frame clones, not every one. The data show about 190,000 clones, 65% to 85% seen once. The CDR3 totals 15 residues. CDR1 and CDR2 (germline): SGHVS, FNYEAQ. V was trimmed by 4 bases and J by 0 bases, leaving 7 bases between them. Each participant's cohort was designated according to participant-reported clinical history. Input material: PBMCs or T cells enriched from blood (not recorded which). The TCR was taken from a woman in her twenties or thirties who had recovered from COVID-19. The J gene is TRBJ2-6, the V gene TRBV7-6, with D perhaps matching TRBD1 (5 bases). Here the CDR3 reads CASSSGHSGANVLTF. CDR3 DNA sequence: TGTGCCAGCAGCTCAGGACACTCTGGGGCCAACGTCCTGACTTTC.